This T cell receptor (beta chain) was found in a study of blood T cell repertoires in COVID-19. Study background: COVID-19 samples from acute and convalescent phases originated in the United States, Italy and Spain. PBMCs, B-cell-depleted T cells, or T cells provided the cDNA or gDNA that made up the material.

Unmatched junction bases numbered 17, after V lost 7 bases and J lost 9 bases. The CDR3 runs to 16 residues. Germline V CDR1 and CDR2: MDHEN, SYDVKM. How the authors handled the data: Amplification of reference gene primers provided the estimated nucleated cell counts. Repertoires were generated with immunoSEQ multiplex PCR, while TCRdb's copy carries only in-frame clones and drops some. V and J calls and clone size are as listed in that table; D and trimming were resolved from the DNA. Here the sample spans 72,000 or so clones, 80% to 90% being singletons. The chain uses TRBV28 and TRBJ1-5; 8 nucleotides agree with TRBD1. Sample: peripheral blood. The sequence was obtained from a man aged 50-59 years with active COVID-19. The CDR3: CASTLPSGQGQTPQHF. As DNA, the CDR3 is TGTGCCAGCACCCTACCCTCCGGACAGGGCCAGACGCCCCAGCATTTT.